The source of this T cell receptor (beta chain) is a study of T cell clonality in common variable immunodeficiency. Findings and limits, study-wide: Common variable immunodeficiency TCR beta sequences reportedly had fewer deletions and N-nucleotide insertions.

Clones were sequenced by immunoSEQ multiplex PCR, and TCRdb holds only the in-frame ones, with some missing. This sample carries some 25,000 clones and no singletons, and roughly 24% goes to the top ten. Reduced serum IgG, IgA and/or IgM plus specific antibody deficiency defined CVID. This CDR3 has 11 amino acids. V lost 6 bases and J 4 bases, leaving 7 bases between the germline ends. Germline V lookup: CDR1 MNHEY, CDR2 SVGEGT. This clone was found many times. The antigen is not known. Read data end 3 residues before the CDR3 end; the end is taken from the germline J gene. The TCR sequence derives from a human donor with common variable immunodeficiency. Sequencing was carried out using peripheral blood mononuclear cells. The genes are TRBV6-2 or TRBV6-3 and TRBJ2-7; maybe TRBD1 (5 bases). CDR3 sequence reads: CASRTAYEQYF. Incomplete CDR3 DNA: TGTGCCAGCAGGACAGCTTACGAG.